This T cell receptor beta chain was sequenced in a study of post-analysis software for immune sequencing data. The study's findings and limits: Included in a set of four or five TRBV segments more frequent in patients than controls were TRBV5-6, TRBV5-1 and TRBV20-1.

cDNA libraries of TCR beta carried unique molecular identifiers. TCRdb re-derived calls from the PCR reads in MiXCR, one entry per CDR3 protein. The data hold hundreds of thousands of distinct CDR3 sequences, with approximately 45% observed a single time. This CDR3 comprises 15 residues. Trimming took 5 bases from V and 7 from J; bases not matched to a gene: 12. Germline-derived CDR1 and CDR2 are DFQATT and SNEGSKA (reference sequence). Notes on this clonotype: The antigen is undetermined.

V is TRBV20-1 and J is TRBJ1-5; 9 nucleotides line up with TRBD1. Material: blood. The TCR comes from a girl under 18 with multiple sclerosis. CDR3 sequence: CSASPLDRGEQPQHF. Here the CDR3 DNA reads TGCAGTGCTTCTCCTCTCGACAGGGGGGAACAGCCCCAGCATTTT.